The 14 T cell receptor beta chains listed next were all sequenced from one sample in a study of blood T cell repertoires in COVID-19 (dated by TCRdb to about 2020). Libraries came from the immunoSEQ multiplex PCR assay. The source is immuneACCESS, and TCRdb retained only in-frame sequences with V and J called. Part of the clones is not carried over; for the studies checked, unresolved V genes explain less than half of this, and the remainder is unexplained. The sample data list fewer than 300,000 clones, and nearly 85% of these were observed just once. In total, the top ten clones hold 7.5% to 9% of the sample. The sample taken for sequencing was peripheral blood. These receptors were taken from a human donor in a cohort sampled during active COVID-19.

For the CDR3, the DNA is TGTGCCAGCAGTGAAAGACACGGAGGGTCCAATGAGCAGTTCTTC. Its protein product is CASSERHGGSNEQFF. V is TRBV6-4 and J is TRBJ2-1; possibly TRBD2 for D (6 bases). This CDR3 region has 15 residues. Deletions cut 3 bases from V and 6 bases from J, with 15 bases between. Germline CDR1 is MRHNA and CDR2 is SNTAGT.

This chain links TRBV5-3 with TRBJ2-7, with D possibly TRBD2 on 6 matching bases. TRBV5-3 is an ORF, with its function uncertain. The CDR3 loop spans 13 amino acids. The CDR3 nucleotides are TGTGCCAGAAGCTTCCGGGACTCCCTCTTCTTGGCGGTC. Protein product: CARSFRDSLFLAV.

The chain combines TRBV28 with TRBJ1-4, with D perhaps matching TRBD1 (5 bases). Germline V lookup: CDR1 MDHEN, CDR2 SYDVKM. The CDR3 runs 14 residues. V gave up 10 bases and J gave up 0 bases, with 12 bases separating them. CDR3 sequence reads: CATNGGATNEKLFF. As DNA, the CDR3 is TGTGCCACAAACGGGGGTGCAACTAATGAAAAACTGTTTTTT.

This clone was counted ten times or more. The chain has TRBV5-4 and TRBJ2-2; D is undetermined. CDR1 is SGHNT, CDR2 YYREEE, per germline (reference sequence). Deletions cut 0 bases from V and 6 bases from J, with 6 bases between. There are 13 residues in the CDR3. CDR3: CASSLGGSGELFF. The CDR3 nucleotides are TGTGCCAGCAGCTTGGGAGGTTCCGGGGAGCTGTTTTTT. The full variable domain, with the rest looked up from reference TRBV5-4 and TRBJ2-2, is ETGVTQSPTHLIKTRGQQVTLRCSSQSGHNTVSWYQQALGQGPQFIFQYYREEENGRGNFPPRFSGLQFPNYSSELNVNALELDDSALYLCASSLGGSGELFFGEGSRLTVL.

The CDR3 DNA is TGCGCCAGCAGCCAAGATGGTAGCGGGGGCGACAATGAGCAGTTCTTC. This codes for CASSQDGSGGDNEQFF. The genes are TRBV4-3 and TRBJ2-1; 9 positions match TRBD2. Germline CDR1 and CDR2: LGHNA and YSLEER. This CDR3 has 16 residues. The J segment lost 5 bases and the V segment lost 0 bases, leaving 5 bases of the junction unmatched.

V gene TRBV29-1 combines with J gene TRBJ1-2; 7 bases map to TRBD1. From germline, CDR1 is SQVTM and CDR2 ANQGSEA. This CDR3 is 14 amino acids long. J gave up 0 bases and V 5 bases, and 6 bases lay outside the gene matches. The CDR3 spells CSVWDSQPNYGYTF. The CDR3 nucleotides read TGCAGCGTTTGGGACAGTCAGCCTAACTATGGCTACACCTTC.

This clone appeared a few times. The chain combines TRBV15 with TRBJ2-1, with 7 bases identical to TRBD2. Germline assignment: CDR1 LNHNV and CDR2 YYDKDF (reference sequence). V lost 5 bases and J lost 7; bases outside the gene matches: 8. The CDR3 runs 14 residues. The CDR3 reads CATSLPFGGNEQFF. CDR3 coding DNA: TGTGCCACCAGCCTCCCCTTCGGGGGGAATGAGCAGTTCTTC.

V gene TRBV7-2 combines with J gene TRBJ2-1, with TRBD1 matching 7 bases. After removal of 0 bases from V and 4 bases from J, the junction contained 0 bases not matched to a gene. The CDR3 has 14 residues. From germline, CDR1 is SGHTA and CDR2 FQGNSA. The CDR3 DNA reads as TGTGCCAGCAGCTTAGCGGACAGGTACAATGAGCAGTTCTTC. This gives the protein CASSLADRYNEQFF.

The CDR3 DNA sequence: TGCGCCAGCAGTATGCTTACTAGCGGGGTCACAGATACGCAGTATTTT. It encodes CASSMLTSGVTDTQYF. The chain recombines TRBV10-1 with TRBJ2-3, with 10 bases fitting TRBD2. Germline V CDR1 and CDR2: WNHNN, SYGVQD (reference sequence). J lost 2 bases, V lost 5 bases, and 7 bases had no gene match. The CDR3 is 16 amino acids.

The rearrangement links TRBV12-5 to TRBJ1-2; 7 nucleotides align to TRBD1. CDR1 and CDR2 from the germline V gene are LGHNT and FRNRAP. The CDR3 loop spans 14 amino acids. The V and J ends lost 7 bases and 4 bases, in that order; junction bases with no gene match: 9. CDR3 amino acids: CASATGDHLYGYTF. CDR3 sequence (DNA): TGTGCTAGTGCCACAGGGGATCACCTCTATGGCTACACCTTC.

This clone was recorded only once. V is TRBV9 and J is TRBJ2-1, with D perhaps TRBD2 (6 bases). The ends were cut back, 0 bases at V and 0 bases at J, with 16 bases in the middle. The CDR3 extends over 18 amino acids. CDR1 and CDR2 from the germline V gene are SGDLS and YYNGEE. The CDR3 sequence is CASSVGLGRERSYNEQFF. The CDR3 bases are TGTGCCAGCAGCGTAGGATTGGGACGGGAGCGCTCCTACAATGAGCAGTTCTTC.

The count of this clone is one. The CDR3 spells CASKTGGATGELFF. The CDR3 DNA reads TGTGCCAGCAAAACAGGGGGCGCAACTGGGGAGCTGTTTTTT. The chain carries TRBV6-5 and TRBJ2-2, with 9 bases fitting TRBD1. Germline assignment: CDR1 MNHEY and CDR2 SVGAGI. Trimming took 7 bases from V and 8 from J; bases not matched to a gene: 8. This CDR3 has 14 residues.

The V gene is TRBV7-6, the J gene TRBJ2-3; TRBD1 matches 7 bases. The V segment lost 4 bases and the J segment 8 bases; nucleotides outside the gene matches: 6. The CDR3 runs to 13 residues. Germline V CDR1 and CDR2: SGHVS, FNYEAQ. The CDR3 nucleotides read TGTGCCAGCAGCTCCAACAGGGACAGTACGCAGTATTTT. Amino acid sequence: CASSSNRDSTQYF.

The chain employs TRBV7-8 and TRBJ2-1; TRBD1 agrees at 8 bases. The CDR3 covers 16 residues. J was trimmed by 1 base and V by 5 bases; bases with no gene match: 7. CDR1 and CDR2 from the germline V gene are SGHVS and FQNEAQ. CDR3 nucleotide sequence: TGTGCCAGCAGCCCCGACAGGGGTCCGTCCTACAATGAGCAGTTCTTC. Translated: CASSPDRGPSYNEQFF.